This T cell receptor beta chain originates from a study of response to subunit inactivated influenza vaccine. This clonotype was counted many times. Antigen specificity is unknown. Study-level results: It was suggested by the authors that few new T cells are recruited by each seasonal influenza vaccination.

TCRdb reprocessed the RT-PCR reads via MiXCR and lists one record per CDR3 protein. This table holds about 500,000 distinct CDR3 sequences, roughly 7.6% found once. V lost 5 bases, J lost 5 bases, and 9 bases lay in between. CDR3 length equals 12 residues. Germline assignment: CDR1 MNHEY and CDR2 SVGEGT. The chain has TRBV6-2 or TRBV6-3 and TRBJ2-5; D unresolved. The sequence was collected from a man aged 50-75 years who received an inactivated influenza vaccine. Specimen: PBMCs from blood, collected roughly 24 months after vaccination. CDR3: CASSDPRETQYF. The CDR3 DNA reads as TGTGCCAGCAGTGATCCTCGGGAGACCCAGTACTTC.